This T cell receptor (beta chain) emerged from a study of blood T cell repertoires in COVID-19. Study in general: Both acute and convalescent COVID-19 samples were obtained from the United States, Italy and Spain. In each case, the material was cDNA or gDNA derived from T cells, B-cell-depleted T cells, or PBMCs.

Germline V lookup: CDR1 SEHNR, CDR2 FQNEAQ (reference sequence). The CDR3 covers 16 residues. V lost 5 bases, J lost 7 bases, and 12 bases stayed unmatched. Profiled with immunoSEQ multiplex PCR; TCRdb holds only in-frame clones, not every one. The repertoire includes around 290,000 clones, around nine tenths of them detected once, and 1.1% sits in the top ten. The V gene is TRBV7-9, the J gene TRBJ1-5, with 9 bases matching TRBD1. This clonotype was obtained from a woman aged 25 to 39 who had recovered from COVID-19. The sequencing sample was made of PBMCs or T cells enriched from blood (not recorded which). The CDR3 DNA is TGTGCCAGCAGCCTGTTAGGGACAGGGATAGAGCAGCCCCAGCATTTT. It codes for CASSLLGTGIEQPQHF.